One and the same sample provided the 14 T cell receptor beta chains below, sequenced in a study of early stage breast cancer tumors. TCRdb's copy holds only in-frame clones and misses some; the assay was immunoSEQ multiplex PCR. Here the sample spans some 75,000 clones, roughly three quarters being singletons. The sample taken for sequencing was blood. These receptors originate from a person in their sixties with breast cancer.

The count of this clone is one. CDR3 coding DNA: TGTGCCAGCAGTTCATGGGCAGCCCAACTAAACACCGGGGAGCTGTTTTTT. Its translation is CASSSWAAQLNTGELFF. This chain uses TRBV27 with TRBJ2-2; no clear D gene. Germline lookup yields CDR1 MNHEY and CDR2 SMNVEV (reference sequence). The V gene lost 4 bases and the J gene lost 2 bases, with 17 bases spanning the gap. This CDR3 region has 17 residues.

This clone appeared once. The DNA of the CDR3 is TGCGCCAGCAGCTCCGGCCGTAGGGGGCTGGGGTATGGCTACACCTTC. Its protein is CASSSGRRGLGYGYTF. J is TRBJ1-2 and V is TRBV4-1; the match to TRBD1 covers 7 bases. The trim removed 5 bases at V and 5 bases at J, leaving 14 bases unmatched. The CDR3 sequence is 16 residues long. From germline, CDR1 is MGHRA and CDR2 YSYEKL.

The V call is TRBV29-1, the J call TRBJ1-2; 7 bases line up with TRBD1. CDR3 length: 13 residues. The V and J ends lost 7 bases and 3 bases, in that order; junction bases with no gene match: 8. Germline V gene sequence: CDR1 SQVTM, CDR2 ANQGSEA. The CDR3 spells CSAETGSDYGYTF. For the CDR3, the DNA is TGCAGCGCGGAGACAGGGTCGGACTATGGCTACACCTTC.

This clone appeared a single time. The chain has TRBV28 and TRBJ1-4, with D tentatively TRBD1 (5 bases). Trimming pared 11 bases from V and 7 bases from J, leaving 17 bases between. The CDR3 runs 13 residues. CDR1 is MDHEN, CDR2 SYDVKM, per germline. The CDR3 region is CAVRGGGVEKLFF. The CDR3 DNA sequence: TGTGCCGTCCGGGGCGGGGGAGTTGAAAAACTGTTTTTT.

The CDR3 sequence is CASSNLAGGNEQYF. The DNA of the CDR3 is TGTGCCAGTAGTAATCTAGCGGGAGGGAACGAGCAGTACTTC. The chain recombines TRBV19 with TRBJ2-7; TRBD2 aligns across 12 bases. The trim removed 4 bases at V and 5 bases at J, leaving 3 bases unmatched. Per germline, CDR1 LNHDA and CDR2 SQIVND (reference sequence). This CDR3 contains 14 residues.

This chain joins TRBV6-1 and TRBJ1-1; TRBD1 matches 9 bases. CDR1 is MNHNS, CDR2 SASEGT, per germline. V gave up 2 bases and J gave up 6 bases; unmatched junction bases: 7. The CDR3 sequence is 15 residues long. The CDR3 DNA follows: TGTGCCAGCAGTGAAAACACAGGGGGCTCTGCTGAAGCTTTCTTT. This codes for CASSENTGGSAEAFF.

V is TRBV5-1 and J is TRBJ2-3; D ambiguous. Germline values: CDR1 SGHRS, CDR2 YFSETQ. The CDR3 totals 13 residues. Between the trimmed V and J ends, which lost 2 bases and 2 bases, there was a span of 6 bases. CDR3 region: CASSLRITDTQYF. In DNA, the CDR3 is TGCGCCAGCAGCTTAAGGATCACAGATACGCAGTATTTT.

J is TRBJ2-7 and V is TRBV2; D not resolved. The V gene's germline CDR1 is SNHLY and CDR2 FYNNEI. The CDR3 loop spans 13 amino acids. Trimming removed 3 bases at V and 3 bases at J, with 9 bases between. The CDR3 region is CASSDWGYYEQYF. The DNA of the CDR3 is TGTGCCAGCAGTGATTGGGGATACTACGAGCAGTACTTC.

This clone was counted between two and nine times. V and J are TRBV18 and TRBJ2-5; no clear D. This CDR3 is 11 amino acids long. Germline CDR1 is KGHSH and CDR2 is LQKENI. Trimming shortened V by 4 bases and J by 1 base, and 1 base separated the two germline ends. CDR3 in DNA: TGTGCCAGCTCACGCCAAGAGACCCAGTACTTC. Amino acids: CASSRQETQYF.

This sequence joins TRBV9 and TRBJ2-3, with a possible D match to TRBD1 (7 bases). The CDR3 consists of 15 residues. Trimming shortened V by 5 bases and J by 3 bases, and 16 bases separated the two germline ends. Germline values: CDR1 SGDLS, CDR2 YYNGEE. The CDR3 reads CASRTRGASTDTQYF. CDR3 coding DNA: TGTGCCAGCAGGACCAGGGGGGCTTCAACAGATACGCAGTATTTT.

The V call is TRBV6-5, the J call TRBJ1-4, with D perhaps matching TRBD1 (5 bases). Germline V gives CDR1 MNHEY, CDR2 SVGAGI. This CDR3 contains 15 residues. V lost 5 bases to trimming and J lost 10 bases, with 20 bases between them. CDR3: CASSARGGFGRKLFF. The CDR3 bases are TGTGCCAGCAGTGCTCGGGGGGGATTCGGAAGAAAACTGTTTTTT.

The CDR3 coding sequence is TGTGCCAGCAGCCGAGGGGGGAACTATGGCTACACCTTC. This encodes CASSRGGNYGYTF. The chain joins TRBV28 to TRBJ1-2; TRBD1 is a possible D gene (6 bases). The germline V and J ends were trimmed by 6 bases and 2 bases, with 10 bases remaining between them. The CDR3 has 13 amino acids. Germline V lookup: CDR1 MDHEN, CDR2 SYDVKM.

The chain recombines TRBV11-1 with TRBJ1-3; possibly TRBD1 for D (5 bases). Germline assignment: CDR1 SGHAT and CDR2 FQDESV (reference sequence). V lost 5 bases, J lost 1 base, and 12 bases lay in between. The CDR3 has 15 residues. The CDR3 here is CASSPTGRSGNTIYF. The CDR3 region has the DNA TGTGCCAGCAGCCCGACGGGACGGTCTGGAAACACCATATATTTT.

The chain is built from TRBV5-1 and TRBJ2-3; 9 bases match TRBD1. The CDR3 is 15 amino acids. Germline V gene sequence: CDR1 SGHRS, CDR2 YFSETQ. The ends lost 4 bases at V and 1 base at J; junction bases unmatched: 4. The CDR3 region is CASSLQGARTDTQYF. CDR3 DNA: TGCGCCAGCAGCCTACAGGGGGCCCGCACAGATACGCAGTATTTT. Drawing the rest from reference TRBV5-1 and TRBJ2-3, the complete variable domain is KAGVTQTPRYLIKTRGQQVTLSCSPISGHRSVSWYQQTPGQGLQFLFEYFSETQRNKGNFPGRFSGRQFSNSRSEMNVSTLELGDSALYLCASSLQGARTDTQYFGPGTRLTVL.